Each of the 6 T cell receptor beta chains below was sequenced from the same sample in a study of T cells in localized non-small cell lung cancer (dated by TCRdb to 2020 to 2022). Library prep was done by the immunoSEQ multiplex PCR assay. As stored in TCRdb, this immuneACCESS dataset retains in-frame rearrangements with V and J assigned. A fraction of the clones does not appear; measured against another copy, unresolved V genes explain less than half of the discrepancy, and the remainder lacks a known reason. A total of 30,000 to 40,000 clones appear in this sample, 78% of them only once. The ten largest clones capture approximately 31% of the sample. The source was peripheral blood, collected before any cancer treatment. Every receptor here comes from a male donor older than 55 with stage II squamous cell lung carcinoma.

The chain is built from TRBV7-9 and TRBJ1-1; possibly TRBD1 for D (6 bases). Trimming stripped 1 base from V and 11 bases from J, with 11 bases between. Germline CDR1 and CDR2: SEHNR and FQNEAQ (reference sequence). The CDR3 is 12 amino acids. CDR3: CASSLGGGNAFF. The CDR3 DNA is TGTGCCAGCAGCTTAGGAGGGGGGAATGCTTTCTTT. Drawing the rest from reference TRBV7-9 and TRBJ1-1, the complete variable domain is DTGVSQNPRHKITKRGQNVTFRCDPISEHNRLYWYRQTLGQGPEFLTYFQNEAQLEKSRLLSDRFSAERPKGSFSTLEIQRTEQGDSAMYLCASSLGGGNAFFGQGTRLTVV.

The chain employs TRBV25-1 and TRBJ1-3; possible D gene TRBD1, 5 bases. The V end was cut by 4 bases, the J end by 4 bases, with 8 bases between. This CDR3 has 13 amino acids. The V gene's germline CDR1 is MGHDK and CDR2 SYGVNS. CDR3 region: CASSVGAGNTIYF. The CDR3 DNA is TGTGCCAGCAGTGTAGGGGCCGGAAACACCATATATTTT. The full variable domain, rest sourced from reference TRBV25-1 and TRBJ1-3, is EADIYQTPRYLVIGTGKKITLECSQTMGHDKMYWYQQDPGMELHLIHYSYGVNSTEKGDLSSESTVSRIRTEHFPLTLESARPSHTSQYLCASSVGAGNTIYFGEGSWLTVV.

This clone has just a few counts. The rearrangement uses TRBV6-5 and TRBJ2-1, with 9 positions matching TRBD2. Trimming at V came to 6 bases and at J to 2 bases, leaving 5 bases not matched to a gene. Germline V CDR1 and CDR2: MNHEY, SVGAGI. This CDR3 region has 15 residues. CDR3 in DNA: TGTGCCAGCAGGACTAGCGGACGGGCCTACAATGAGCAGTTCTTC. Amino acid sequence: CASRTSGRAYNEQFF.

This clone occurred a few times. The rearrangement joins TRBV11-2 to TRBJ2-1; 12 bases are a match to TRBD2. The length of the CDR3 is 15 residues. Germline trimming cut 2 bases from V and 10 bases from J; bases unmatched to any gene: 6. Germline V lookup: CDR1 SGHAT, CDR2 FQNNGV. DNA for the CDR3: TGTGCCAGCAGCTTATCTAGCGGGAGGGCCGGGGAGCAGTTCTTC. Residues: CASSLSSGRAGEQFF.

CDR3 amino acids: CASSLDVNTEAFF. The CDR3, as DNA: TGTGCCAGCAGCTTGGACGTTAACACTGAAGCTTTCTTT. This sequence joins TRBV5-8 and TRBJ1-1, with no clear D. The V gene lost 0 bases and the J gene lost 2 bases, with 5 bases spanning the gap. The CDR3 sequence is 13 residues long. Germline CDR1 is SGHTS and CDR2 is YDEGEE.

In nucleotides, the CDR3 is TGTGCCAGCAGTTTAATAGGGGGGCAAAAGGGTGAAGCTTTCTTT. This translates into CASSLIGGQKGEAFF. V and J are TRBV28 and TRBJ1-1; possibly TRBD1 for D (6 bases). CDR1 and CDR2 (germline): MDHEN, SYDVKM. V lost 2 bases and J lost 7, with 17 bases in between. The CDR3 length is 15 residues. The full variable domain, completed using reference TRBV28 and TRBJ1-1, is DVKVTQSSRYLVKRTGEKVFLECVQDMDHENMFWYRQDPGLGLRLIYFSYDVKMKEKGDIPEGYSVSREKKERFSLILESASTNQTSMYLCASSLIGGQKGEAFFGQGTRLTVV.